This T cell receptor beta chain was sequenced for a study of cytomegalovirus exposure and HLA in healthy donors. Study-wide points: In an earlier analysis, most TCR beta V segments were productive about 90% or about 30% of the time. Most of the CMV-associated TCR beta chains (in a later analysis) appeared to be HLA-restricted. For presence/absence analyses, sequencing depth was assumed to be roughly uniform across donors.

60 Vbeta and 13 Jbeta primers were used in PCR. Sequencing used immunoSEQ multiplex PCR; TCRdb keeps in-frame clones, though not all of them. Of 110,000 or so clones in the sample, roughly 70% were seen once. CDR3 length equals 13 residues. In germline, CDR1 is MDHEN, CDR2 SYDVKM. Losses at the gene ends were 8 bases for V and 5 bases for J; bases not matched to a gene: 5. Turning to this clone: The antigen is undetermined.

The chain is built from TRBV28 and TRBJ2-1, with 8 nucleotides matching TRBD1. This sequence was found in a man aged 18-30 years in good health and CMV-seropositive. Sequencing was performed on PBMCs. The CDR3 sequence is CASWTGSNNEQFF. CDR3 in DNA: TGTGCCAGCTGGACAGGGTCGAACAATGAGCAGTTCTTC. Variable domain in full (rest from reference TRBV28 and TRBJ2-1): DVKVTQSSRYLVKRTGEKVFLECVQDMDHENMFWYRQDPGLGLRLIYFSYDVKMKEKGDIPEGYSVSREKKERFSLILESASTNQTSMYLCASWTGSNNEQFFGPGTRLTVL.